Included here is one T cell receptor (beta chain) sequence, with context. The antigen it recognizes is unknown. Nothing much larger sits one base from this clone, and base qualities are not available. The data were obtained in a study of blood T cell repertoires in COVID-19 (dated by TCRdb to the early 2020s). Regarding the research as a whole: Collaborator samples came from the United States, Italy and Spain and covered acute and convalescent phases of COVID-19. The material from the prospective study consisted of cDNA or gDNA derived from T cells, B-cell-depleted T cells, or PBMCs. Subjects who had been exposed to COVID-19, were actively infected with it, or had recovered from it provided the deeply sampled blood TCRbeta repertoires that made up the dataset. The repertoires were released in a freely available public database intended as a resource for research on the immune response to SARS-CoV-2. The samples were drawn from two sources: the first 160 participants of the ongoing ImmuneRACE study, and fewer than 1,500 subjects contributed by 6 global collaborators. Nearly every sample came with metadata listing a de-identified subject ID, COVID-19 status, age in years and sex. Where HLA class I and class II types were available, the types were taken from metadata supplied by the sample provider, not from assay-based typing. Overall study outcomes, separate from this receptor: Clinical and demographic metadata were provided uncurated, with the amount varying by source and participant.

Taken from the germline V gene (reference sequence), the CDR1 and CDR2 loops are LNHDA and SQIVND. There are 16 amino acids in the CDR3, from cysteine to phenylalanine inclusive. Solely the CDR3 DNA is kept, with 48 bases framed from the first base. The junction shows trimming of 5 bases on V and 6 bases on J, and the gene matches do not reach 14 bases of it. Whole blood was collected in K2EDTA tubes by collaborating institutions according to the institutions' own protocols. Collaborator samples were shipped for TCRbeta analysis as frozen whole blood, isolated PBMCs, or DNA extracted from either sample type. TCRbeta CDR3 regions were amplified from genomic DNA by means of the immunoSEQ Assay, a bias-controlled multiplex PCR. The authors' analysis ran thus. Within the assay, amplification of reference gene primers was used to estimate how many nucleated cells each sample contained. To quantify the absolute abundance of each unique TCRbeta CDR3 rearrangement, sequence reads were collapsed and filtered. Productive Simpson clonality was computed per sample as the square root of Simpson's diversity index over productive rearrangements. TCRdb provides this immuneACCESS table in a form limited to in-frame rearrangements. Some clones are lacking; in checked studies, under half of them reflect an unresolved V gene, and why the rest are absent is not known. For V, J and clone size, that table is used; D and trimming come from the DNA. The sample table lists over 50,000 clones, 70% to 90% of them with a count of one. 12% of the sample is held by the ten biggest clonotypes.

Material for sequencing was peripheral blood. The receptor was isolated from a man between 70 and 80 years old with active COVID-19. This chain is built from TRBV19 and TRBJ1-2, with 8 middle bases fitting TRBD1. The CDR3 protein is CASSDTRDRRYHGYTF. The DNA is TGTGCCAGTAGTGACACACGGGACAGGCGGTATCATGGCTACACCTTC.